This T cell receptor (beta chain) appears in the sequencing data of a study of T cell responses to AZD1222 COVID-19 vaccine. The CDR3 has 16 residues. Trimming took 7 bases from V and 0 from J; bases not matched to a gene: 9. Germline CDR1 MNHNY, CDR2 SVGAGI (reference sequence). Assay used: immunoSEQ multiplex PCR; TCRdb lists only in-frame clones, some missing. Of roughly 150,000 clones in the sample, approximately 91% were seen once. The sample consisted of peripheral blood, taken 28 days after the second AZD1222 dose. The receptor comes from an adult who received the AZD1222 COVID-19 vaccine. This chain joins TRBV6-6 and TRBJ1-3; 7 nucleotides match TRBD1. This CDR3 is CASTRGTAISGNTIYF. CDR3 DNA: TGTGCCAGCACTAGAGGGACAGCTATCTCTGGAAACACCATATATTTT.